The T cell receptor (beta chain) under discussion was sequenced for a study of technical replicates of blood from a few donors. Sequencing used immunoSEQ multiplex PCR; TCRdb keeps in-frame clones, though not all of them. In the table there are about 69,000 clones, 80% to 90% of which are singletons. This CDR3 comprises 16 residues. Trimming took 6 bases from V and 0 from J; bases not matched to a gene: 12. CDR1 is SGDLS, CDR2 YYNGEE, per germline. What was sequenced was PBMCs. The clonotype originates from a human donor in good health. Some clones in this sample may be carry-over from other donors' samples. The chain carries TRBV9 and TRBJ2-7, with 7 bases aligning to TRBD2. In DNA, the CDR3 is TGTGCCAGCAAACCCGGGGTGGCGGGAGTCTCCTACGAGCAGTACTTC. Translation gives CASKPGVAGVSYEQYF.